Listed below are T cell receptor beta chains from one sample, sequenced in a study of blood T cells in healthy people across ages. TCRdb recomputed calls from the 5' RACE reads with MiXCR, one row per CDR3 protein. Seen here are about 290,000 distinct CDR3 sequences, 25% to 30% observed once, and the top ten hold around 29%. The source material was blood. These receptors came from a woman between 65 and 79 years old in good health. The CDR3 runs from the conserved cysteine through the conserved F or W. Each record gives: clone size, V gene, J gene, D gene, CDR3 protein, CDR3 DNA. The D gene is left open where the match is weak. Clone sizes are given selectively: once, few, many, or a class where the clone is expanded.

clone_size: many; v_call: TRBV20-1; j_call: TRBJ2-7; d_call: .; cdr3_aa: CSARDGGQTLSYEQYF; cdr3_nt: TGCAGTGCTAGAGATGGGGGGCAGACCCTCTCCTACGAGCAGTACTTC
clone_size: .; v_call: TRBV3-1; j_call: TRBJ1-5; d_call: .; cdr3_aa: CASSGRGDNQPQHF; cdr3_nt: TGTGCCAGCAGCGGGAGAGGCGACAATCAGCCCCAGCATTTT
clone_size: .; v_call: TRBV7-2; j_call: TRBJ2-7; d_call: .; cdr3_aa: CASTLGFYEQYF; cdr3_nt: TGTGCCAGCACCCTCGGTTTCTACGAGCAGTACTTC
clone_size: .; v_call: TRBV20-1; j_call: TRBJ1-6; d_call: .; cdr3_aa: CSAISIGSYNSPLHF; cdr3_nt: TGCAGTGCTATATCAATCGGCTCCTATAATTCACCCCTCCACTTT
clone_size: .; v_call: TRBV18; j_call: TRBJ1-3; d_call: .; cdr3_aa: CASSPPVAGSGNTIYF; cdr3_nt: TGTGCCAGCTCACCACCGGTCGCTGGATCTGGAAACACCATATATTTT
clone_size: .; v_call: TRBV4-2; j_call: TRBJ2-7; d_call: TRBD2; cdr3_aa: CASSQGLLAGPYEQYF; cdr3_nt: TGTGCCAGCAGCCAAGGGCTTCTAGCGGGCCCCTACGAGCAGTACTTC
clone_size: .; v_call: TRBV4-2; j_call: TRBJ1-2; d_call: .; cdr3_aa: CASSQDRDYNYGYTF; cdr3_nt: TGTGCCAGCAGCCAAGATCGGGACTATAACTATGGCTACACCTTC
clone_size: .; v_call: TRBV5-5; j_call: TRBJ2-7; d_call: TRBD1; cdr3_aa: CASSLRTGVYYEQYF; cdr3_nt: TGTGCCAGCAGCTTGCGGACAGGGGTATACTACGAGCAGTACTTC
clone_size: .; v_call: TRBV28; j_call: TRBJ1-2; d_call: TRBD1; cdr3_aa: CASSQGTVNRGYTF; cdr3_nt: TGTGCCAGCAGTCAAGGGACAGTAAATCGAGGCTACACCTTC
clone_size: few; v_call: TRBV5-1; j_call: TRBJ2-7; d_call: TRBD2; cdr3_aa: CASSAGLAGGGYEQYF; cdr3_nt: TGCGCCAGCAGCGCCGGACTAGCGGGAGGGGGCTACGAGCAGTACTTC
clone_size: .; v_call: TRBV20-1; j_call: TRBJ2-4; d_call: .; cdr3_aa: CSAALRNVAKNIQYF; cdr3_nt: TGCAGTGCTGCCCTGAGAAACGTAGCCAAAAACATTCAGTACTTC
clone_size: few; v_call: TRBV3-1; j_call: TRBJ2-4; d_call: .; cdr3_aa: CASSQGSGNIQYF; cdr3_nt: TGTGCCAGCAGCCAAGGTTCAGGAAACATTCAGTACTTC
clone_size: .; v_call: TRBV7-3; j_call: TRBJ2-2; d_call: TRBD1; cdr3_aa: CASSGQGSGELFF; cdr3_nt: TGTGCCAGCAGCGGACAGGGATCCGGGGAGCTGTTTTTT
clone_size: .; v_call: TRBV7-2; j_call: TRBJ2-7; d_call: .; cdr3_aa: CASSLVTGFGGGSSYEQYF; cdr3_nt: TGTGCCAGCAGCTTAGTTACAGGGTTTGGCGGGGGAAGCTCCTACGAGCAGTACTTC
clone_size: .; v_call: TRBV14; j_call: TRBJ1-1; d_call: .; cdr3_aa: CASSRNNIAGRAAFF; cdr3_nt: TGTGCCAGCAGCCGCAATAATATTGCAGGGAGGGCAGCTTTCTTT
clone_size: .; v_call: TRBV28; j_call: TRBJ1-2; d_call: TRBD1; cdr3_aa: CASKTGDGYTF; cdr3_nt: TGTGCCAGCAAGACAGGGGATGGCTACACCTTC
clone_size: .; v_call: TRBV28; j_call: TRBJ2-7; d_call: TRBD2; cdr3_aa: CASGEREGSYEQYF; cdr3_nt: TGTGCCAGCGGGGAGCGGGAAGGTTCCTACGAGCAGTACTTC
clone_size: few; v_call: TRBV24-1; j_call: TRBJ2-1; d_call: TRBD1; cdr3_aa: CATQEGGLSSNEQFF; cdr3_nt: TGTGCCACCCAGGAAGGGGGCCTATCATCGAATGAGCAGTTCTTC
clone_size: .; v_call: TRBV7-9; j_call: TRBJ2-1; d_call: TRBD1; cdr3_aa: CASSLSAGGSTNEQFF; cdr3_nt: TGTGCCAGCAGCTTAAGCGCAGGGGGTTCGACCAATGAGCAGTTCTTC
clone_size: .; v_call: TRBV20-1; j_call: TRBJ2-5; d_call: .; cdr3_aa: CSAEGDKGFGETQYF; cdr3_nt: TGCAGTGCAGAGGGGGACAAGGGTTTTGGGGAGACCCAGTACTTC
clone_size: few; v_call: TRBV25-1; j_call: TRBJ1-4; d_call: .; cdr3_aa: CASHPALNEKLFF; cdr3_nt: TGTGCCAGCCACCCGGCCCTAAATGAAAAACTGTTTTTT
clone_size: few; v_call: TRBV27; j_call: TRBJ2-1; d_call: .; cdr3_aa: CASSSLANEQFF; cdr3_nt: TGTGCCAGCAGTTCACTAGCTAATGAGCAGTTCTTC
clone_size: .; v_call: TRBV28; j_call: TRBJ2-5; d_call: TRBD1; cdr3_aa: CASSFPGQVQETQYF; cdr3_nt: TGTGCCAGCAGTTTCCCCGGACAGGTCCAAGAGACCCAGTACTTC
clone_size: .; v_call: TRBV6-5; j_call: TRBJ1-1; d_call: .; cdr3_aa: CATKWEPANTEAFF; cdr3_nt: TGTGCCACCAAGTGGGAGCCGGCGAACACTGAAGCTTTCTTT
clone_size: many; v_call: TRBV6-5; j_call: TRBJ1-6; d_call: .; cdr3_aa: CASGGRANSPLHF; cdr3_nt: TGTGCCAGCGGCGGCAGGGCCAATTCACCCCTCCACTTT
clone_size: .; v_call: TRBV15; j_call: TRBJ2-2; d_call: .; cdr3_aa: CATSRDKRGTGELFF; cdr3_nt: TGTGCCACCAGCAGAGATAAACGGGGAACCGGGGAGCTGTTTTTT
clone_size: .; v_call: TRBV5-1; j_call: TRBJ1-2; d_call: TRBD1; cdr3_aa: CASSLARMDRDWYGYTF; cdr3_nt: TGCGCCAGCAGCTTGGCCCGAATGGACAGGGATTGGTATGGCTACACCTTC